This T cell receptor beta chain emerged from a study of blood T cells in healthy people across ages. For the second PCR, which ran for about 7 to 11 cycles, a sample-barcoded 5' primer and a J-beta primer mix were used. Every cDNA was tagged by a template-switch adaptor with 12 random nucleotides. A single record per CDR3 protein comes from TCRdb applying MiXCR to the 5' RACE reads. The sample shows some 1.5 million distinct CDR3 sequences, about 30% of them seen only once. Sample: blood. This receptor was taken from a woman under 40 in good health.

The CDR3 sequence: CSTTPGLGGEEQFF. In DNA, the CDR3 is TGCAGTACTACGCCGGGACTAGGAGGCGAAGAGCAGTTCTTC. J is TRBJ2-1 and V is TRBV20-1, with 8 nucleotides matching TRBD2. The CDR3 covers 14 residues. Trimming took 8 bases from V and 10 from J; bases not matched to a gene: 16. CDR1 and CDR2 (germline): DFQATT, SNEGSKA (reference sequence).